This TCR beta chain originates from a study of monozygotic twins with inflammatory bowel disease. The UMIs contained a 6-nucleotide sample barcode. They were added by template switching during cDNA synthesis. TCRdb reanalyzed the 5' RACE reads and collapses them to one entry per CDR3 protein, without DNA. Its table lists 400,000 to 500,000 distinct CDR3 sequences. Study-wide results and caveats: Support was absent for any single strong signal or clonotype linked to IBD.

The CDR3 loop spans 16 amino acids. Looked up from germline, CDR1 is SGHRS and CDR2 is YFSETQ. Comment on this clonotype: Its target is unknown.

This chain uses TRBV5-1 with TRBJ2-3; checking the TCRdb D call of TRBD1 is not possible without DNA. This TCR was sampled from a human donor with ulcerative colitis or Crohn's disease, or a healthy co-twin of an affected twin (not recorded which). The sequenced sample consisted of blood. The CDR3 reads CASSLVRQTSTDTQYF.